What follows are 10 T cell receptor beta chains derived from one specimen sequenced in a study of CD8+ T cells in alopecia areata. Following extraction, RNA underwent reverse transcription to cDNA, which served as the sequencing template. Data came from immunoSEQ multiplex PCR; TCRdb stores just in-frame clones and leaves some out. This sample has approximately 300,000 clones, with 58% found just once. The treatment denotes: oral pan-JAK inhibitor, 5-10 mg twice daily. This sample comprised CD4+ T cells sorted from blood, obtained at week 24, from a patient treated with tofacitinib. These receptors came from a human donor with alopecia areata.

The chain joins TRBV7-2 to TRBJ2-1, with D possibly called TRBD1 or TRBD2 (5 bases each). Trimming left V 5 bases short and J 1 base short, with 15 bases between. This CDR3 region has 16 residues. From germline, CDR1 is SGHTA and CDR2 FQGNSA. CDR3 bases: TGTGCCAGCAGCCCTGGGCGGGCAGGGTCCTACAATGAGCAGTTCTTC. Protein sequence: CASSPGRAGSYNEQFF.

The chain is built from TRBV2 and TRBJ2-1, with TRBD1 matching 8 bases. From germline, CDR1 is SNHLY and CDR2 FYNNEI. J lost 5 bases, V lost 6 bases, and 6 bases had no gene match. The CDR3 covers 14 residues. CDR3 nucleotide sequence: TGTGCCAGCAGGGACAGGGCTGGGGACAATGAGCAGTTCTTC. Amino acid sequence: CASRDRAGDNEQFF.

This clone occurred a few times. The CDR3 DNA sequence: TGTGCCATCAGAGACTCGAAAGAGACCCAGTACTTC. It yields the protein CAIRDSKETQYF. The chain couples TRBV10-3 to TRBJ2-5; no firm D call. With 6 bases removed from V and 3 bases from J, the gap between germline ends came to 8 bases. The CDR3 loop spans 12 amino acids. Germline values: CDR1 ENHRY, CDR2 SYGVKD.

This sequence joins TRBV5-4 and TRBJ2-5; D uncertain. The germline V and J ends were trimmed by 0 bases and 5 bases, with 11 bases remaining between them. Germline CDR1 SGHNT, CDR2 YYREEE (reference sequence). CDR3 length: 14 residues. CDR3 in amino acids: CASSLAATGETQYF. As DNA, the CDR3 is TGTGCCAGCAGCTTGGCTGCGACCGGGGAGACCCAGTACTTC. The entire variable domain, with the rest obtained from reference TRBV5-4 and TRBJ2-5, is as follows: ETGVTQSPTHLIKTRGQQVTLRCSSQSGHNTVSWYQQALGQGPQFIFQYYREEENGRGNFPPRFSGLQFPNYSSELNVNALELDDSALYLCASSLAATGETQYFGPGTRLLVL.

CDR3 region: CSLRDSGNTIYF. The CDR3 DNA is TGCAGCCTTCGGGACTCTGGAAACACCATATATTTT. The chain links TRBV29-1 to TRBJ1-3, with no clear D. CDR3 size: 12 residues. Germline values: CDR1 SQVTM, CDR2 ANQGSEA. V shed 8 bases and J shed 0 bases, with 8 bases lying between them.

In the case of this clone: The identical CDR3 is also encoded by other nucleotide sequences in the sample. The V call is TRBV7-2, the J call TRBJ2-5, with 7 bases matching TRBD1. This CDR3 is 14 amino acids long. J lost 1 base, V lost 4 bases, and 3 bases had no gene match. Germline V gene data show CDR1 as SGHTA and CDR2 as FQGNSA. The CDR3 sequence is CASSSQGFQETQYF. In DNA form, the CDR3 reads TGTGCCAGCAGCTCACAGGGGTTCCAAGAGACCCAGTACTTC.

The genes are TRBV27 and TRBJ2-7, with TRBD1 as a possible D gene (6 bases). The V end lost 6 bases, the J end lost 0 bases, and 12 bases lay between the germline ends. CDR3 length: 14 amino acids. CDR1 and CDR2 from the germline V gene are MNHEY and SMNVEV (reference sequence). The CDR3 sequence is CASRWGPTSYEQYF. CDR3 nucleotide sequence: TGTGCCAGCAGATGGGGGCCGACCTCCTACGAGCAGTACTTC.

The chain is built from TRBV28 and TRBJ2-2; 8 nucleotides agree with TRBD2. Germline V CDR1 and CDR2: MDHEN, SYDVKM. Trimming at V came to 6 bases and at J to 0 bases, leaving 6 bases not matched to a gene. This CDR3 has 16 amino acids. Written as DNA, the CDR3 is TGTGCCAGCAGCCCCGCGGGGGGTACGAACACCGGGGAGCTGTTTTTT. It yields the protein CASSPAGGTNTGELFF.

The chain has TRBV10-3 and TRBJ1-2; D is perhaps TRBD1 (6 bases). V was cut by 9 bases and J by 6 bases, with 17 bases left in between. The CDR3 runs 13 residues. Germline V lookup: CDR1 ENHRY, CDR2 SYGVKD. DNA of the CDR3: TGTGCCATGAGACCGGGGGCGGACAATGGCTACACCTTC. This gives the protein CAMRPGADNGYTF.

The chain links TRBV29-1 to TRBJ1-2, with D unclear. This CDR3 comprises 15 residues. In germline, CDR1 is SQVTM, CDR2 ANQGSEA. Deletions cut 3 bases from V and 2 bases from J, with 16 bases between. CDR3 DNA: TGCAGCGTTGAGGCCCCGACACCCGGAAACTATGGCTACACCTTC. Translated: CSVEAPTPGNYGYTF.